This T cell receptor beta chain comes out of a study of blood T cell repertoires in COVID-19. The wider study: Sites in the United States, Italy and Spain provided acute and convalescent COVID-19 samples. T cells, B-cell-depleted T cells, or PBMCs provided the cDNA or gDNA that served as material.

Germline CDR1 reads SGHTA; CDR2 reads FQGTGA. The junction had 7 bases not matched to a gene; V was cut back by 0 bases and J by 8 bases. The CDR3 has 16 residues. Per the study methods: Using reference gene primer amplification, nucleated cell counts were estimated. This table comes from immunoSEQ multiplex PCR, and its TCRdb copy is limited to in-frame clones, with some not included. V and J calls and clone size are those listed in that table; D and trimming were worked out from the DNA. The profile shows 85,000 to 130,000 clones, around 82% of them singletons. This rearrangement joins TRBV7-3 to TRBJ2-1; 10 bases match TRBD2. The receptor was isolated from a man in his sixties with acute or convalescent COVID-19. The sample taken for sequencing was peripheral blood. The CDR3 sequence is CASSLTLLAGLDEQFF. CDR3 nucleotides: TGTGCCAGCAGCTTAACGCTACTAGCGGGACTCGATGAGCAGTTCTTC.